This T cell receptor (beta chain) was captured by sequencing in a study of shared clonotypes between healthy human individuals. V shed 0 bases and J shed 6 bases, with 8 bases lying between them. The CDR3 runs 13 residues. Germline lookup yields CDR1 MNHEY and CDR2 SMNVEV (reference sequence). At least ten counts were recorded for this clone. Libraries were prepared by immunoSEQ multiplex PCR; TCRdb keeps only in-frame clonotypes and omits some of them. The sample has around 100,000 clones, roughly two thirds seen once. Sequenced sample: memory CD8+ T cells sorted from blood. The subset is: CD45RO+ cells pooled with CCR7-negative TemRA cells. This TCR came from a man aged 30-40 years in good health. The chain recombines TRBV27 with TRBJ1-2; D uncertain. The chain's CDR3 is CASSLSPGNGYTF. The CDR3 DNA reads TGTGCCAGCAGTTTATCCCCGGGGAATGGCTACACCTTC.